What follows is one T cell receptor (beta chain) and its context. Its antigen is unidentified. This specimen belongs to a study of shared clonotypes between healthy human individuals. General study findings and limits: It was observed that 5% to 6% of naive CD4 clonotypes were shared across a handful of donors. Despite large depth, rarefaction showed incomplete sorted-subset sequencing.

This CDR3 comprises 14 residues. Germline loops: CDR1 MDHEN, CDR2 SYDVKM. Between the trimmed V and J ends, which lost 2 bases and 9 bases, there was a span of 17 bases. Replicate PCRs from sorted subsets contained 200 ng DNA, which is 30,000 to 35,000 T cell genomes. Clones were read by immunoSEQ multiplex PCR, and TCRdb kept only the in-frame ones, dropping some. This table has about 2.4 million clones, 90% to 95% appearing once. The donors, healthy adults who were HIV-negative, had experienced no recent acute infections or vaccinations. V gene TRBV28 combines with J gene TRBJ2-7; weak D call: TRBD2 (5 bases). This receptor was taken from a man between 18 and 35 years old in good health. Some clones in this sample may be carry-over from other donors' samples. The sample consisted of naive CD4+ T cells from PBMCs. Specified subset: CD45RA+ positively selected. DNA for the CDR3: TGTGCCAGCAGTTTACGCCCTAGCCGTTTTCGGCAGTACTTC. This sequence encodes CASSLRPSRFRQYF. The full variable domain, in which reference TRBV28 and TRBJ2-7 provide the parts outside the CDR3, is DVKVTQSSRYLVKRTGEKVFLECVQDMDHENMFWYRQDPGLGLRLIYFSYDVKMKEKGDIPEGYSVSREKKERFSLILESASTNQTSMYLCASSLRPSRFRQYFGPGTRLTVT.